The clone carrying this T cell receptor beta chain was seen only once. Profiled with immunoSEQ multiplex PCR; TCRdb holds only in-frame clones, not every one. The sample holds approximately 50,000 clones; 85% to 95% are singletons and the top ten take around 0.6%. This record comes from a study of T cell changes during pregnancy in multiple sclerosis. Trimming pared 7 bases from V and 0 bases from J, leaving 10 bases between. The CDR3 sequence is 13 residues long. The germline CDR1 and CDR2 sequences are SGHRS and YFSETQ. The chain joins TRBV5-1 to TRBJ2-5, with D possibly TRBD2 on 6 matching bases. The specimen was CD4+ T cells from peripheral blood mononuclear cells, collected after pregnancy. This clonotype originated in a female donor in good health, enrolled as a control in a pregnancy study. The CDR3 nucleotides read TGCGCCAGCGGGGGACTGAACCAAGAGACCCAGTACTTC. Translating it yields CASGGLNQETQYF.